This note documents a single T cell receptor (beta chain) sequence. Germline is not matched at one junction end, which may reflect a read error. The data belong to a study of blood T cell repertoires in COVID-19. This CDR3 has 12 amino acids. Germline V gene sequence: CDR1 SGHAT, CDR2 FQNNGV. Some clones are missing from TCRdb's copy, which holds only in-frame ones; the method was immunoSEQ multiplex PCR. The sample consists of fewer than 130,000 clones, about 75% of them appearing once. The material sequenced was peripheral blood. The chain joins TRBV11-2 to TRBJ2-4; possible D gene TRBD1, 6 bases. This sequence originates from a man at least 80 years old with acute or convalescent COVID-19. The CDR3 spells CASSPSGTSFDF. The CDR3 region has the DNA TGTGCCAGCAGCCCTTCCGGGACAAGCTTCGACTTC.